This TCR beta chain appears in the sequencing data of a study of T-cell reconstitution after alpha-beta-depleted transplantation in children. V gave up 3 bases and J gave up 2 bases; unmatched junction bases: 3. The CDR3 sequence is 14 residues long. The germline V gene has CDR1 LGHDT and CDR2 YNNKEL (reference sequence). The TCRbeta library was prepared with unique molecular identifiers. TCRdb ran MiXCR on the PCR reads and lists one entry per CDR3 protein. Of hundreds of thousands of distinct CDR3 sequences listed, over 25% are singletons. V gene TRBV3-1 combines with J gene TRBJ2-7; 8 nucleotides match TRBD1. The receptor comes from a human donor who donated a stem cell graft to a child with aplastic anemia. Sequencing used PBMCs from the stem cell graft donor, obtained from the stem cell graft. Written as DNA, the CDR3 is TGTGCCAGCAGCCAGCCGGGACAGGCCTACGAGCAGTACTTC. Its translation: CASSQPGQAYEQYF.